This entry is about one T cell receptor (beta chain). Original processing methods: Counts of nucleated cells, estimated from reference gene primer amplification, were obtained. Using immunoSEQ multiplex PCR, the repertoire was profiled, and TCRdb retains in-frame clones only, with some absent. D and trimming come from the DNA, and the V and J calls and clone size come from that table. The sample lists roughly 180,000 clones, about three quarters seen once, with roughly 8.7% in the top ten. The data stem from a study of blood T cell repertoires in COVID-19. Study-wide background: The origin of the acute and convalescent COVID-19 samples was the United States, Italy and Spain. PBMCs, B-cell-depleted T cells, or T cells provided the cDNA or gDNA that made up the material.

This CDR3 contains 14 residues. CDR1 is DFQATT and CDR2 is SNEGSKA in the germline V gene (reference sequence). Losses at the gene ends were 3 bases for V and 7 bases for J; bases not matched to a gene: 11. The chain uses TRBV20-1 and TRBJ1-1, with 7 bases aligning to TRBD1. The sequenced sample consisted of peripheral blood. This TCR derives from a woman aged 50 to 60 with active or convalescent COVID-19. In nucleotides, the CDR3 is TGCAGTGCTAGTGCAGGGGGGACAAGAGGTGAAGCTTTCTTT. Amino acids: CSASAGGTRGEAFF.